A selection of T cell receptor beta chains follows, all from one sample in a study of T cells in Graves' hyperthyroidism and ophthalmopathy. TCRdb processed the multiplex PCR reads anew with MiXCR; each CDR3 protein has one entry. Counted here are approximately 640,000 distinct CDR3 sequences, about 16% occurring once; the ten biggest clones make up 3.5% to 4%. Sequencing was carried out using blood. The source of these receptors is a woman aged 30 to 39 with Graves' hyperthyroidism. Each CDR3 is given with its conserved first and last residue. The D gene is left open where the match is weak. Clone size is not always given. Where it is, it says once, few, many or a class for expanded clones.

many	.	TRBV2	TRBJ2-1	CASRPTTSYNEQFF	TGTGCCAGCAGGCCCACAACCTCCTACAATGAGCAGTTCTTC
.	.	TRBV28	TRBJ2-5	CASSLQKRQETQYF	TGTGCCAGCAGTTTACAGAAGAGACAAGAGACCCAGTACTTC
.	.	TRBV28	TRBJ1-4	CASSLVGGPNEKLFF	TGTGCCAGCAGTTTAGTGGGCGGACCAAATGAAAAACTGTTTTTT
many	.	TRBV5-1	TRBJ2-7	CASSADGQQYF	TGCGCCAGCAGCGCCGACGGGCAGCAGTACTTC
few	.	TRBV20-1	TRBJ2-7	CSAPWDPYEQYF	TGCAGCGCCCCTTGGGATCCCTACGAGCAGTACTTC
.	TRBD1	TRBV10-3	TRBJ1-5	CAIKGTGEAQPQHF	TGTGCCATCAAGGGGACAGGGGAGGCTCAGCCCCAGCATTTT
few	.	TRBV7-9	TRBJ2-7	CASSLEGFIYEQYF	TGTGCCAGCAGCTTGGAGGGGTTCATCTACGAGCAGTACTTC
many	.	TRBV28	TRBJ2-7	CASSLIKGAYEQYF	TGTGCCAGCAGTTTGATCAAAGGGGCCTACGAGCAGTACTTC
many	TRBD1	TRBV2	TRBJ1-5	CASSFLSRTGNQPQHF	TGTGCCAGCAGTTTCTTATCGAGGACAGGTAATCAGCCCCAGCATTTT
many	TRBD1	TRBV6-9	TRBJ2-7	CASSYGQEGREQYF	TGTGCCAGCAGTTATGGACAGGAAGGACGCGAGCAGTACTTC